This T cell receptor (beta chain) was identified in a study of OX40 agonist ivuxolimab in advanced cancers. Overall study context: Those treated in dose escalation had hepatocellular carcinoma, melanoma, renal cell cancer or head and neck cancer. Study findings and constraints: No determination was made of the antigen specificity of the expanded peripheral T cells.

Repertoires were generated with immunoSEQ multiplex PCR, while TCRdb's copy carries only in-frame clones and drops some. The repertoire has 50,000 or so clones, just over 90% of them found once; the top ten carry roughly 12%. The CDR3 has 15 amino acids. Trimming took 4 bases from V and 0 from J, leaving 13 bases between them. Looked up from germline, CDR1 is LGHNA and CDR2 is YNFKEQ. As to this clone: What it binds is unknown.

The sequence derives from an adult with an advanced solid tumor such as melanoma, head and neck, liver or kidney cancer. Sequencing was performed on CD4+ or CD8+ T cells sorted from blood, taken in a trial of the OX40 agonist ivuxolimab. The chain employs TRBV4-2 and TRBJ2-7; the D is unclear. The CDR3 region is CASSLSYSNSYEQYF. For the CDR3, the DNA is TGTGCCAGCAGCCTTAGCTACAGCAACTCCTACGAGCAGTACTTC.